The 25 T cell receptor beta chains listed next were all sequenced from one sample in a study of T cells after yellow fever vaccination. MiXCR, applied by TCRdb to the 5' RACE reads, yields one record per CDR3 protein. Among about 310,000 distinct CDR3 sequences, around 4% were seen once, and the ten largest hold roughly a quarter. Sample: PBMCs, taken on the day of the yellow fever booster vaccination. These receptors all stem from a man younger than 35 who received the YFV17D yellow fever vaccine.

This clonotype was seen a few times. The chain has TRBV18 and TRBJ1-5, with D possibly matching TRBD1 (5 bases). The germline gives CDR1 KGHSH, CDR2 LQKENI. The CDR3 is 15 amino acids. Trimming cost V 6 bases and J 3 bases, with 15 bases left between them. The CDR3 nucleotides read TGTGCCAGCTCCACCGCTGGACACCACAATCAGCCCCAGCATTTT. Translated, it gives CASSTAGHHNQPQHF.

CDR3 in DNA: TGTGCCAGCAGTTACGGGAGGGGTCTCCTAACCTACGAGCAGTACGTC. It codes for CASSYGRGLLTYEQYV. V usage is TRBV6-6 and J usage is TRBJ2-7; 7 positions agree with TRBD2. The CDR3 loop spans 16 amino acids. V shed 2 bases, J shed 2 bases, and the junction held 9 bases outside the gene matches. CDR1 and CDR2 (germline): MNHNY, SVGAGI (reference sequence).

The table lists this clonotype with a few counts. The genes are TRBV29-1 and TRBJ2-5; D may be TRBD1 (5 bases). This CDR3 spans 11 amino acids. Trimming cost V 7 bases and J 3 bases, with 9 bases left between them. CDR1 SQVTM and CDR2 ANQGSEA come from the germline V gene. The CDR3 sequence is CSGGFEETQYF. CDR3 DNA sequence: TGCAGCGGGGGCTTTGAAGAGACCCAGTACTTC.

CDR3 residues: CASSLSRLAEYNEQFF. The CDR3 bases are TGCGCCAGCAGCTTGTCGCGTCTAGCGGAATACAATGAGCAGTTCTTC. V gene TRBV5-1 combines with J gene TRBJ2-1, with 7 bases aligning to TRBD2. The V gene's germline CDR1 is SGHRS and CDR2 YFSETQ. The J segment lost 4 bases and the V segment lost 1 base, leaving 8 bases of the junction unmatched. The length of the CDR3 is 16 residues.

The chain uses TRBV6-2 or TRBV6-3 and TRBJ1-5, with a possible D match to TRBD1 (6 bases). V gave up 5 bases and J gave up 0 bases, with 8 bases separating them. The CDR3 consists of 14 residues. In germline, CDR1 is MNHEY, CDR2 SVGEGT. The CDR3 loop is CASSGQFSNQPQHF. The CDR3, as DNA: TGTGCCAGCAGTGGACAGTTTAGCAATCAGCCCCAGCATTTT.

V usage is TRBV11-2 and J usage is TRBJ2-4, with 9 bases lining up with TRBD2. CDR3 length: 16 residues. V was pared by 4 bases and J by 0 bases, with 4 bases of the junction left unmatched. Germline V gene data show CDR1 as SGHAT and CDR2 as FQNNGV. Written as DNA, the CDR3 is TGTGCCAGCAGCTCAGCTAGCGGGGTAGCCAAAAACATTCAGTACTTC. Translation gives CASSSASGVAKNIQYF.

This clonotype came up many times. The J gene is TRBJ2-2, the V gene TRBV7-2; 7 bases map to TRBD2. Trimming removed 3 bases from V and 8 bases from J; junction bases left unmatched: 12. In germline, CDR1 is SGHTA, CDR2 FQGNSA. This CDR3 is built from 16 residues. CDR3 DNA: TGTGCCAGCAGCTTGTGGCTAGCGGCCTCCCCGGGGGAGCTGTTTTTT. As protein: CASSLWLAASPGELFF.

This sequence joins TRBV4-3 and TRBJ2-1, with unresolved D. The CDR3 has 14 amino acids. Trimming pared 0 bases from V and 5 bases from J, leaving 8 bases between. Per germline, CDR1 LGHNA and CDR2 YSLEER. The CDR3 region has the DNA TGCGCCAGCAGCCAAGAGAGGCTCCACAATGAGCAGTTCTTC. Translation gives CASSQERLHNEQFF.

This clonotype was seen ten or more times. Here the CDR3 reads CAWRDYTRLNSYEQYF. Here the CDR3 DNA reads TGTGCCTGGAGAGACTATACTAGGCTAAACTCCTACGAGCAGTACTTC. The V gene is TRBV30, the J gene TRBJ2-7, with a tentative D call TRBD2 (5 bases). The V and J ends lost 3 bases and 0 bases respectively, with 18 bases between them. The germline V gene encodes CDR1 GTSNPN and CDR2 SVGIG (reference sequence). The CDR3 contains 16 residues.

In its sample, this clonotype was seen a few times. The V call is TRBV28, the J call TRBJ2-7, with D perhaps given as TRBD1 or TRBD2 (5 bases each). CDR1 and CDR2 from the germline V gene are MDHEN and SYDVKM. There are 14 residues in the CDR3. V shed 0 bases and J shed 3 bases, with 9 bases lying between them. CDR3 DNA sequence: TGTGCCAGCAGTTTATGGGGGGAAGGCTACGAGCAGTACGTC. Translated, it gives CASSLWGEGYEQYV.

V and J are TRBV14 and TRBJ2-1; a possible D gene is TRBD1 (5 bases). CDR3 size: 14 residues. Trimming took 1 base from V and 9 from J, leaving 13 bases between them. Germline V gene lookup returns CDR1 SGHDN and CDR2 FVKESK. The CDR3 here is CASSQGSGSGEQFF. The CDR3, as DNA: TGTGCCAGCAGCCAAGGGTCAGGGTCGGGTGAGCAGTTCTTC.

This clonotype was picked up a small number of times. The chain links TRBV12-3 or TRBV12-4 to TRBJ2-5, with D possibly matching TRBD2 (5 bases). V was cut by 5 bases and J by 2 bases, with 12 bases left in between. The CDR3 is 14 residues long. This CDR3 reads CASSPWEIQETQYF. For the CDR3, the DNA is TGTGCCAGCAGTCCCTGGGAGATACAAGAGACCCAGTACTTC.

V and J are TRBV5-1 and TRBJ2-2; 9 bases are shared with TRBD1. Per germline, CDR1 SGHRS and CDR2 YFSETQ. This CDR3 is 18 amino acids long. Trimming removed 4 bases from V and 2 bases from J; junction bases left unmatched: 12. CDR3 in DNA: TGCGCCAGCAGCCTGCGGGGACAGGGAGTTGCAAACACCGGGGAGCTGTTTTTT. Translating it yields CASSLRGQGVANTGELFF.

At least ten counts were recorded for this clonotype. The CDR3 DNA follows: TGCGCCAGCAGCTTGCCGGAAGAACCGGGACAGGGTTTAGAGAATGAGCAGTTCTTC. Translated: CASSLPEEPGQGLENEQFF. The rearrangement links TRBV5-1 to TRBJ2-1; 9 bases line up with TRBD1. From germline, CDR1 is SGHRS and CDR2 YFSETQ. The CDR3 is made up of 19 amino acids. The trim removed 1 base at V and 7 bases at J, leaving 18 bases unmatched.

This clonotype was seen ten or more times. The chain couples TRBV6-4 to TRBJ2-2; a possible D gene is TRBD1 (5 bases). CDR1 is MRHNA and CDR2 is SNTAGT in the germline V gene. The CDR3 extends over 15 amino acids. Trimming stripped 5 bases from V and 2 bases from J, with 12 bases between. The CDR3 spells CASSLGHLNTGELFF. Written as DNA, the CDR3 is TGTGCCAGCAGTCTCGGACATCTTAACACCGGGGAGCTGTTTTTT.

This clonotype has more than one count but fewer than ten. The chain joins TRBV4-2 to TRBJ1-1, with a weak D call TRBD1 (5 bases). Germline CDR1 reads LGHNA; CDR2 reads YNFKEQ. The CDR3 is 18 residues long. Trimming shortened V by 0 bases and J by 3 bases, and 20 bases separated the two germline ends. In DNA form, the CDR3 reads TGTGCCAGCAGCCAAGATTTAGTTGGGGACGGACCATACACTGAAGCTTTCTTT. Encoded protein: CASSQDLVGDGPYTEAFF.

This clonotype was recorded many times. V and J are TRBV7-6 and TRBJ2-3, with 10 bases that match TRBD2. The CDR3 is 16 residues long. Trimming removed 5 bases from V and 2 bases from J; junction bases left unmatched: 7. Germline values: CDR1 SGHVS, CDR2 FNYEAQ. CDR3 sequence: CASSVVSGGLTDTQYF. DNA for the CDR3: TGTGCCAGCAGCGTAGTTAGCGGGGGGCTCACAGATACGCAGTATTTT.

The chain combines TRBV5-1 with TRBJ1-1; no clear D. Germline V gene data show CDR1 as SGHRS and CDR2 as YFSETQ. V was clipped by 4 bases and J by 5 bases, with 12 bases between them. This CDR3 has 13 residues. CDR3 sequence: CASSPSAGTEAFF. CDR3 DNA sequence: TGCGCCAGCAGCCCGAGCGCAGGAACTGAAGCTTTCTTT.

This clonotype showed up just a few times. This chain connects TRBV12-3 or TRBV12-4 to TRBJ2-1, with unresolved D. Deletions cut 2 bases from V and 7 bases from J, with 15 bases between. This CDR3 is built from 15 residues. DNA of the CDR3: TGTGCCAGCAGTTTAACCCGGAGTAGTAGGAATGAGCAGTTCTTC. It specifies CASSLTRSSRNEQFF.

This chain links TRBV7-2 with TRBJ2-5, with TRBD1 matching over 7 bases. In germline, CDR1 is SGHTA, CDR2 FQGNSA. Trimming cost V 5 bases and J 1 base; bases outside gene matches: 10. The CDR3 spans 16 residues. For the CDR3, the DNA is TGTGCCAGCAGCCGAGGGACAGCACCACCCCAAGAGACCCAGTACTTC. Amino acids: CASSRGTAPPQETQYF.

The V and J genes are TRBV7-3 and TRBJ1-2, with D tentatively TRBD1 (6 bases). The germline gives CDR1 SGHTA, CDR2 FQGTGA. This CDR3 has 15 residues. The germline V and J ends were trimmed by 5 bases and 4 bases, with 17 bases remaining between them. The CDR3 nucleotides are TGTGCCAGCAGCCTCCAGGGGAGTTCCCGCTATGGCTACACCTTC. Residues: CASSLQGSSRYGYTF.

The rearrangement links TRBV15 to TRBJ2-5, with TRBD2 matching 11 bases. The CDR3 is 17 amino acids. The germline V gene has CDR1 LNHNV and CDR2 YYDKDF (reference sequence). With V trimmed by 1 base and J by 0 bases, 4 bases remained unmatched. The CDR3 nucleotides are TGTGCCACCAGCAGAGGACTAGCGGGGTGGAACCAAGAGACCCAGTACTTC. Protein sequence: CATSRGLAGWNQETQYF.

This clonotype appeared many times. This chain uses TRBV27 with TRBJ2-3; D gene unclear. V gave up 5 bases and J gave up 6 bases, with 12 bases separating them. This CDR3 has 13 amino acids. Germline CDR1 is MNHEY and CDR2 is SMNVEV (reference sequence). The CDR3 here is CASSPEVGDTQYF. The DNA of the CDR3 is TGTGCCAGCAGTCCAGAGGTCGGGGATACGCAGTATTTT.

This clonotype was seen more than once but under ten times. J is TRBJ2-4 and V is TRBV6-2 or TRBV6-3, with unresolved D. The germline V gene encodes CDR1 MNHEY and CDR2 SVGEGT. This CDR3 has 13 amino acids. V dropped 8 bases and J dropped 3 bases, with 11 bases sitting between them. The CDR3 reads CASLSTLKNIQYF. The CDR3 bases are TGTGCCAGCCTTTCCACACTCAAAAACATTCAGTACTTC.

This clonotype was seen a handful of times. This chain links TRBV12-3 or TRBV12-4 with TRBJ2-7, with TRBD2 as a possible D gene (6 bases). The CDR3 length is 15 residues. Trimming took 5 bases from V and 3 from J, leaving 17 bases between them. For the CDR3, the DNA is TGTGCCAGCAGTCTGACCCTGGGACTCTTCTACGAGCAGTACTTC. This encodes CASSLTLGLFYEQYF.